The 7 T cell receptor beta chains listed next were all sequenced from one sample in a study of T cell responses to AZD1222 COVID-19 vaccine. This table comes from immunoSEQ multiplex PCR, and its TCRdb copy is limited to in-frame clones, with some not included. Of 110,000 to 150,000 clones listed, 80% to 90% were seen once; the top ten hold under 3.5%. Source: peripheral blood, taken on day 0 of AZD1222 vaccination. Receptor source: an adult in good health.

The V and J genes are TRBV6-5 and TRBJ2-7, with TRBD2 identical over 13 bases. The CDR3 loop spans 14 amino acids. V was pared by 8 bases and J by 1 base, with 2 bases of the junction left unmatched. CDR1 is MNHEY and CDR2 is SVGAGI in the germline V gene. The CDR3 coding sequence is TGTGCCAGCGCGGGACTAGCGGGATCCTACGAGCAGTACTTC. This gives the protein CASAGLAGSYEQYF.

CDR3 amino acids: CASSLTGSNYGYTF. Here the CDR3 DNA reads TGTGCCAGCAGCTTAACAGGGTCAAACTATGGCTACACCTTC. The chain links TRBV7-2 to TRBJ1-2, with D possibly matching TRBD1 (6 bases). Germline V gene data show CDR1 as SGHTA and CDR2 as FQGNSA. Between the trimmed V and J ends, which lost 2 bases and 2 bases, there was a span of 9 bases. The CDR3 totals 14 residues.

V is TRBV3-1 (or the pseudogene TRBV3-2) and J is TRBJ1-1; D unresolved. The CDR3 contains 14 residues. Trimming left V 1 base short and J 2 bases short, with 8 bases between. Germline CDR1 and CDR2: LGHDT and YNNKEL (reference sequence). The CDR3 spells CASSQVSVNTEAFF. The CDR3 DNA reads TGTGCCAGCAGCCAAGTTAGCGTAAACACTGAAGCTTTCTTT.

The chain has TRBV27 and TRBJ2-1; the match to TRBD1 covers 11 bases. Germline CDR1 reads MNHEY; CDR2 reads SMNVEV (reference sequence). The V and J ends lost 5 bases and 10 bases, in that order; junction bases with no gene match: 7. This CDR3 region has 14 residues. CDR3 sequence: CASSPDRGRGEQFF. In nucleotides, the CDR3 is TGTGCCAGCAGTCCGGACAGGGGGCGTGGAGAGCAGTTCTTC.

This chain joins TRBV3-1 (or the pseudogene TRBV3-2) and TRBJ2-3, with TRBD2 matching 7 bases. From germline, CDR1 is LGHDT and CDR2 YNNKEL (reference sequence). This CDR3 region has 17 residues. Unmatched junction bases numbered 8, after V lost 0 bases and J lost 2 bases. CDR3 in amino acids: CASSQDLGGRFTDTQYF. DNA for the CDR3: TGTGCCAGCAGCCAAGATCTGGGGGGGAGGTTCACAGATACGCAGTATTTT.

The V call is TRBV27, the J call TRBJ2-1; TRBD2 aligns across 10 bases. Germline V gene data show CDR1 as MNHEY and CDR2 as SMNVEV (reference sequence). CDR3 length equals 13 residues. Trimming at V came to 2 bases and at J to 12 bases, leaving 4 bases not matched to a gene. The CDR3 DNA follows: TGTGCCAGCAGTTTAAGAGCTAGCGGGGGGCAGTTCTTC. As protein: CASSLRASGGQFF.

This chain links TRBV7-9 with TRBJ2-1; D possibly corresponds to TRBD2 (6 bases). Trimming shortened V by 3 bases and J by 5 bases, and 17 bases separated the two germline ends. Germline loops: CDR1 SEHNR, CDR2 FQNEAQ (reference sequence). The CDR3 consists of 16 residues. The CDR3 nucleotides read TGTGCCAGCAGCTTGAGTCGGGAGATCGCCCACAATGAGCAGTTCTTC. Its protein is CASSLSREIAHNEQFF.